The 13 T cell receptor beta chains presented below share a single source sample, sequenced in a study of blood T cell repertoires in COVID-19. The protocol was immunoSEQ multiplex PCR, while the TCRdb copy is restricted to in-frame clones and leaves out a portion. The sample holds around 270,000 clones, about 89% seen once. The sequencing input was peripheral blood. The receptors shown here come from a man in his forties with acute or convalescent COVID-19.

This chain uses TRBV4-2 with TRBJ1-5; 7 positions agree with TRBD1. CDR3 length equals 16 residues. The trim removed 2 bases at V and 5 bases at J, leaving 9 bases unmatched. CDR1 and CDR2 from the germline V gene are LGHNA and YNFKEQ. The CDR3 DNA reads TGTGCCAGCAGCCAACTCACAGGGGTGGGGGATCAGCCCCAGCATTTT. This sequence encodes CASSQLTGVGDQPQHF.

J is TRBJ2-1 and V is TRBV11-3; 9 bases fit TRBD1. The CDR3 contains 14 residues. CDR1 and CDR2 from the germline V gene are SGHNT and YENEEA. V lost 5 bases and J lost 6; bases outside the gene matches: 5. CDR3 DNA: TGTGCCAGCAGCCCCCGACAGGGGGGCAATGAGCAGTTCTTC. This sequence encodes CASSPRQGGNEQFF.

The V gene is TRBV5-4, the J gene TRBJ2-2; perhaps TRBD2 as D (6 bases). CDR3 length: 13 amino acids. Germline V lookup: CDR1 SGHNT, CDR2 YYREEE (reference sequence). Trimming took 4 bases from V and 5 from J, leaving 9 bases between them. The DNA for the CDR3 is TGTGCCAGCAGCGCGGGGTTTACCGGGGAGCTGTTTTTT. Translated: CASSAGFTGELFF.

The gene calls are TRBV9 and TRBJ2-3; 9 bases match TRBD2. Germline V gene data show CDR1 as SGDLS and CDR2 as YYNGEE. Losses at the gene ends were 4 bases for V and 5 bases for J; bases not matched to a gene: 14. The CDR3 has 17 amino acids. CDR3 in amino acids: CASSRGLAGGQIDTQYF. CDR3 coding DNA: TGTGCCAGCAGCCGAGGTTTGGCGGGGGGGCAGATAGATACGCAGTATTTT.

The chain employs TRBV20-1 and TRBJ1-5; possible D gene TRBD1, 6 bases. The CDR3 sequence is 15 residues long. Between the trimmed V and J ends, which lost 3 bases and 6 bases, there was a span of 18 bases. Germline loops: CDR1 DFQATT, CDR2 SNEGSKA (reference sequence). In DNA, the CDR3 is TGCAGTGCTAGTCCACAAGGGGGGGCTGGTCAGCCCCAGCATTTT. This codes for CSASPQGGAGQPQHF.

This clone was counted a few times. The chain uses TRBV7-2 and TRBJ1-1, with a possible D match to TRBD1 (5 bases). With 5 bases removed from V and 9 bases from J, the gap between germline ends came to 16 bases. CDR1 is SGHTA and CDR2 is FQGNSA in the germline V gene. The CDR3 sequence is 13 residues long. In nucleotides, the CDR3 is TGTGCCAGCAGCCCTCGAATGCAGGGAAAAGCTTTCTTT. Amino acids: CASSPRMQGKAFF.

This chain links TRBV30 with TRBJ1-2; 8 bases map to TRBD1. Unmatched junction bases numbered 1, after V lost 0 bases and J lost 7 bases. The CDR3 contains 12 residues. Germline assignment: CDR1 GTSNPN and CDR2 SVGIG (reference sequence). DNA for the CDR3: TGTGCCTGGAGTGTACAGGGGGGTGGCTACACCTTC. Translated, it gives CAWSVQGGGYTF.

The J gene is TRBJ2-1, the V gene TRBV6-1, with 9 bases identical to TRBD1. CDR1 and CDR2 from the germline V gene are MNHNS and SASEGT. The CDR3 runs to 15 residues. V shed 6 bases and J 7 bases; nucleotides not matched to a gene: 10. The CDR3 here is CASRTPGQGRNEQFF. Written as DNA, the CDR3 is TGTGCCAGCAGGACTCCGGGACAGGGAAGGAATGAGCAGTTCTTC.

The rearrangement joins TRBV29-1 to TRBJ1-2, with D perhaps matching TRBD1 (6 bases). The germline CDR1 and CDR2 sequences are SQVTM and ANQGSEA. The CDR3 has 11 residues. Trimming stripped 3 bases from V and 7 bases from J, with 9 bases between. In DNA, the CDR3 is TGCAGCGTTGACAGGGGAAGTGGCTACACCTTC. Translating it yields CSVDRGSGYTF.

V and J are TRBV10-3 and TRBJ2-2, with D maybe TRBD1 (6 bases). Looked up from germline, CDR1 is ENHRY and CDR2 is SYGVKD. The CDR3 runs to 13 residues. With 5 bases removed from V and 6 bases from J, the gap between germline ends came to 10 bases. CDR3 protein: CAISITGSGELFF. In DNA form, the CDR3 reads TGTGCCATCAGTATTACAGGGTCCGGGGAGCTGTTTTTT.

This clone was observed once. The gene calls are TRBV27 and TRBJ1-2; 8 positions agree with TRBD1. The junction had 9 bases not matched to a gene; V was cut back by 1 base and J by 8 bases. This CDR3 is 15 amino acids long. Germline V gene data show CDR1 as MNHEY and CDR2 as SMNVEV (reference sequence). The CDR3 loop is CASSLLATGDNGYTF. The CDR3 DNA reads TGTGCCAGCAGTTTATTGGCGACAGGGGATAACGGCTACACCTTC.

The chain carries TRBV29-1 and TRBJ1-1, with 7 bases matching TRBD1. The V gene end was trimmed by 7 bases and the J gene end by 4 bases; junction bases not matched to a gene: 3. This CDR3 comprises 11 residues. The germline gives CDR1 SQVTM, CDR2 ANQGSEA. The CDR3 region has the DNA TGCAGCGGGCAGGGGGTCACTGAAGCTTTCTTT. Translated: CSGQGVTEAFF.

This clone was seen only a few times. The chain has TRBV12-3 or TRBV12-4 and TRBJ1-4, with D unclear. This CDR3 spans 13 amino acids. V lost 7 bases and J lost 2, with 8 bases in between. CDR3 sequence reads: CASTTSTNEKLFF. The CDR3 DNA reads TGTGCCAGCACCACTTCGACTAATGAAAAACTGTTTTTT.